Listed below are T cell receptor beta chains from one sample, sequenced in a study of cytomegalovirus exposure and HLA in healthy donors. Measured with immunoSEQ multiplex PCR; TCRdb has only the in-frame clones, and not every one. The sample has about 130,000 clones; more than 80% are singletons. The sequencing input was PBMCs. The receptors here all came from a man in his forties in good health and CMV-seronegative. Both conserved end residues are part of each CDR3. D genes are given only for firm matches. Only part of the rows carry a size: once, few, many, or a class if the clone is expanded.

V gene	clone size	D gene	J gene	CDR3 protein	CDR3 DNA
TRBV6-5	-	-	TRBJ2-5	CASSGLGAQGETQYF	TGTGCCAGCAGCGGCCTAGGGGCCCAAGGAGAGACCCAGTACTTC
TRBV7-6	-	-	TRBJ1-3	CASSLGSSGNTIYF	TGTGCCAGCAGCTTGGGGAGCTCTGGAAACACCATATATTTT
TRBV7-9	-	TRBD1	TRBJ2-1	CASSPTGQVYNEQFF	TGTGCCAGCAGCCCCACGGGACAGGTATACAATGAGCAGTTCTTC
TRBV10-2	-	TRBD2	TRBJ2-7	CASSEGLREGSSYEQYF	TGCGCCAGCAGTGAGGGTCTGCGGGAGGGGAGCTCCTACGAGCAGTACTTC
TRBV5-1	-	-	TRBJ1-3	CASSLGATAFNSGNTIYF	TGCGCCAGCAGCTTGGGCGCGACAGCCTTTAACTCTGGAAACACCATATATTTT
TRBV2	-	TRBD2	TRBJ2-7	CASSALTAGGPLEQYF	TGTGCCAGCAGTGCCCTCACAGCGGGAGGACCCCTCGAGCAGTACTTC
TRBV19	-	TRBD1	TRBJ1-1	CASSIMGQVEEAFF	TGTGCCAGTAGTATTATGGGACAGGTTGAAGAAGCTTTCTTT
TRBV4-2	-	-	TRBJ2-3	CASSQSGLPGGADTQYF	TGTGCCAGCAGCCAATCGGGACTTCCGGGCGGCGCAGATACGCAGTATTTT
TRBV11-2	-	-	TRBJ2-3	CASSLAPESTDTQYF	TGTGCCAGCAGCTTAGCCCCAGAATCCACAGATACGCAGTATTTT
TRBV6-6	-	-	TRBJ2-3	CASSFPGTDTQYF	TGTGCCAGCAGTTTTCCAGGGACAGATACGCAGTATTTT
TRBV7-9	once	TRBD1	TRBJ2-3	CASSSGTGSTDTQYF	TGTGCCAGCAGCTCCGGGACAGGGAGCACAGATACGCAGTATTTT
TRBV7-9	-	-	TRBJ1-1	CASSLPGAWGNMNTEAFF	TGTGCCAGCAGCTTACCAGGGGCGTGGGGTAACATGAACACTGAAGCTTTCTTT
TRBV7-6	-	-	TRBJ1-3	CASARDPGNTIYF	TGTGCCAGCGCCCGGGATCCCGGAAACACCATATATTTT
TRBV18	-	-	TRBJ1-5	CASSSSGGNQPQHF	TGTGCCAGCTCAAGTTCAGGGGGCAATCAGCCCCAGCATTTT
TRBV2	-	-	TRBJ1-1	CASSGGRRTTEAFF	TGTGCCAGCAGCGGCGGGAGGCGTACCACTGAAGCTTTCTTT
TRBV19	few	-	TRBJ2-6	CASSIAGGAEGANVLTF	TGTGCCAGTAGTATAGCGGGGGGCGCGGAAGGGGCCAACGTCCTGACTTTC
TRBV2	few	-	TRBJ1-1	CASMPGVWTEAFF	TGTGCCAGCATGCCAGGGGTATGGACTGAAGCTTTCTTT
TRBV29-1	-	-	TRBJ2-5	CSVRGARQETQYF	TGCAGCGTCCGCGGGGCTAGGCAAGAGACCCAGTACTTC
TRBV18	once	-	TRBJ1-4	CASSPGQLGNEKLFF	TGTGCCAGCTCACCGGGGCAGCTGGGGAATGAAAAACTGTTTTTT
TRBV29-1	-	-	TRBJ2-1	CSVEGRGEQFF	TGCAGCGTTGAAGGTCGCGGTGAGCAGTTCTTC
TRBV4-1	few	-	TRBJ2-3	CASSQEGSGGAEDTQYF	TGCGCCAGCAGCCAAGAAGGCAGCGGCGGGGCCGAAGATACGCAGTATTTT
TRBV30	-	-	TRBJ1-1	CAWSVQVGGEAFF	TGTGCCTGGAGTGTACAGGTGGGGGGGGAAGCTTTCTTT
TRBV7-6	-	-	TRBJ2-5	CASSSPGETQYF	TGTGCCAGCAGCAGCCCCGGGGAGACCCAGTACTTC
TRBV5-5	-	TRBD2	TRBJ2-2	CASSSERGVNTGELFF	TGTGCCAGCAGCTCTGAGCGGGGAGTGAACACCGGGGAGCTGTTTTTT
TRBV5-1	few	-	TRBJ1-6	CASSLVGGDSYNSPLHF	TGCGCCAGCAGCTTGGTTGGCGGAGACTCCTATAATTCACCCCTCCACTTT
TRBV15	once	-	TRBJ2-2	CATRSGGNTGELFF	TGTGCCACCAGATCCGGCGGGAACACCGGGGAGCTGTTTTTT
TRBV5-1	-	-	TRBJ1-1	CASSDEGGTTEAFF	TGCGCCAGCAGTGACGAAGGCGGCACTACTGAAGCTTTCTTT
TRBV18	-	-	TRBJ1-5	CASSRLRGQPQHF	TGTGCCAGCTCGCGACTACGGGGTCAGCCCCAGCATTTT
TRBV5-1	-	-	TRBJ2-7	CASSLGGPGSEQYF	TGCGCCAGCAGCTTGGGGGGGCCGGGGTCCGAGCAGTACTTC
TRBV19	-	-	TRBJ1-4	CASSITGGGEKLFF	TGTGCCAGTAGTATCACCGGGGGAGGGGAAAAACTGTTTTTT
TRBV5-1	-	TRBD2	TRBJ2-1	CASSLLAGEYNEQFF	TGCGCCAGCAGCCTTCTAGCGGGAGAGTACAATGAGCAGTTCTTC
TRBV28	-	-	TRBJ1-2	CASSLWSRAARWGYTF	TGTGCCAGCAGTTTATGGTCGAGGGCGGCCAGGTGGGGCTACACCTTC
TRBV30	-	-	TRBJ2-7	CAWTHGLPEYEQYF	TGTGCCTGGACCCACGGACTACCTGAGTACGAGCAGTACTTC
TRBV15	-	-	TRBJ2-7	CATSRGPGEQYF	TGTGCCACCAGCAGAGGGCCGGGGGAGCAGTACTTC
TRBV19	-	-	TRBJ1-1	CASSIVLYTEAFF	TGTGCCAGTAGTATAGTTCTGTACACTGAAGCTTTCTTT
TRBV7-2	-	-	TRBJ2-3	CASKKVSGISTDTQYF	TGTGCCAGCAAGAAAGTATCGGGAATTAGCACAGATACGCAGTATTTT